This T cell receptor (beta chain) emerged from a study of early T cells in non-severe SARS-CoV-2 infection (dated by TCRdb to the early 2020s). Study-wide context: Bulk RNA from unsorted whole blood was used for TCR sequencing, so alpha and beta chains could not be paired.

Preparation of the library involved 5' RACE. Sequencing took place on a NextSeq 500. The TCR library protocol attached unique molecular identifiers to individual cDNA molecules to correct for sequencing error and PCR bias. TCR alpha and beta chains were both sequenced, and the abundances of alpha and beta sequences in each sample were closely correlated with each other. The paper's processing steps were these. Decombinator V4 was used to perform V gene, J gene and CDR3 annotation of TCR sequences. Expanded TCRs were defined as changing significantly between any two time points under a Poisson model with p below 0.0001. Abundances of TCRs were expressed as counts per million after normalisation to the total number of TCRs sequenced in each sample. MAIT TCRs were defined by TRAV1-2 paired with TRAJ12, TRAJ20 or TRAJ33, and iNKT TCRs by TRAV10 paired with TRAJ18. A search of VDJdb, accessed on 1 November 2021, was run for TCRs annotated to CMV, EBV and SARS-CoV-2, with TCRs annotated for multiple antigens excluded. TCRdb redid the processing of the public reads, applying fastp at Q25 and MiXCR, and retained in-frame beta chains. Merged by CDR3 protein, the rows form single entries marked with the most common genes and DNA. These V and J calls are TCRdb output, not the study's own analysis. In this sample the table shows 30,000 or so distinct CDR3 sequences, roughly 7% of which occur a single time. Around 2.9% of the sample belongs to the ten largest clones.

On the study overall, not on this receptor specifically: Matching against VDJdb was skewed toward anti-spike CD8 responses, likely underestimated virus-specific expansions, and missed private and CD4 specificities.

The study was a case-control design nested within a healthcare worker cohort in London, UK, with weekly nasopharyngeal swab PCR tests and blood sampling. Healthcare workers were recruited between 23 and 31 March 2020, during the week of the UK lockdown, and were followed weekly for up to about 15 weeks. Many counts were recorded for this clonotype. Its recognized antigen is unknown. Base qualities are not recorded, but no much larger clone differs from it by a single base. The germline V gene (reference sequence) gives CDR1 as GTSNPN and CDR2 as SVGIG. At the junction V is shortened by 4 bases and J by 0 bases, with 7 bases in between. Spanning cysteine to phenylalanine, the CDR3 consists of 13 amino acids. Only the CDR3 DNA is retained, 39 bases long and in frame from the first base.

This clonotype was obtained from an adult who was a healthcare worker with PCR-confirmed SARS-CoV-2 infection or an uninfected control (not recorded which). Input material: whole blood. The chain links TRBV30 with TRBJ2-1, with the D gene too uncertain to name. At the DNA level, the sequence is TGTGCCTGGAAGTGGAGCTCCTACAATGAGCAGTTCTTC. Its protein reads: CAWKWSSYNEQFF.